This entry concerns a single TCR beta chain. The data derive from a study of blood T cell repertoires in COVID-19. Sequenced by immunoSEQ multiplex PCR; TCRdb stores in-frame clones only, minus some. The sample has some 400,000 clones; roughly 92% are singletons. Sequencing input: PBMCs or T cells enriched from blood (not recorded which). The receptor comes from a middle-aged woman who had been exposed to COVID-19.

Written as DNA, the CDR3 is TGTGCCAGCAGAACAACCCGGGACGGGGGAGATTCACCCCTCCACTTT. This encodes CASRTTRDGGDSPLHF. V is TRBV6-4 and J is TRBJ1-6; D perhaps matches TRBD1 (5 bases). This CDR3 comprises 16 residues. V was shortened by 6 bases and J by 8 bases, with 20 bases between the two germline ends. The germline V gene has CDR1 MRHNA and CDR2 SNTAGT.